One and the same sample provided the 17 T cell receptor beta chains below, sequenced in a study of response to subunit inactivated influenza vaccine. TCRdb ran MiXCR on the RT-PCR reads and lists one entry per CDR3 protein. This table holds roughly 700,000 distinct CDR3 sequences, 15% to 19% found once. Sequences were derived from PBMCs from blood, sampled roughly 13 days after vaccination. The origin of the receptors is a man aged 50 to 59 who received an inactivated influenza vaccine.

This chain uses TRBV18 with TRBJ1-3; D not resolved. The CDR3 covers 18 residues. V gave up 3 bases and J gave up 0 bases, with 18 bases separating them. Germline lookup yields CDR1 KGHSH and CDR2 LQKENI. The CDR3 sequence is CASSPANQRLHSGNTIYF. The CDR3 DNA is TGTGCCAGCTCACCCGCGAACCAAAGACTCCACTCTGGAAACACCATATATTTT.

V gene TRBV4-3 combines with J gene TRBJ2-2; D call uncertain. CDR3 length: 16 residues. Germline CDR1 LGHNA, CDR2 YSLEER. Deletions cut 0 bases from V and 1 base from J, with 9 bases between. The CDR3 DNA is TGCGCCAGCAGCCAAGAAAGGGCCTGGAACACCGGGGAGCTGTTTTTT. The encoded protein is CASSQERAWNTGELFF.

This clonotype was seen only a few times. The rearrangement joins TRBV4-3 to TRBJ1-2; 7 nucleotides line up with TRBD1. The trim removed 3 bases at V and 4 bases at J, leaving 8 bases unmatched. The CDR3 sequence is 15 residues long. Germline assignment: CDR1 LGHNA and CDR2 YSLEER. The CDR3 loop reads CASSQNRQGSYGYTF. CDR3 nucleotides: TGCGCCAGCAGCCAGAACAGACAGGGTTCCTATGGCTACACCTTC.

This clonotype was observed many times. This chain uses TRBV7-2 with TRBJ2-2, with unresolved D. Germline-derived CDR1 and CDR2 are SGHTA and FQGNSA. This CDR3 comprises 14 residues. Deletions cut 1 base from V and 3 bases from J, with 6 bases between. The CDR3 bases are TGTGCCAGCAGCTTAGTCTCGTACACCGGGGAGCTGTTTTTT. Amino acid sequence: CASSLVSYTGELFF. The full variable domain, rest sourced from reference TRBV7-2 and TRBJ2-2, is GAGVSQSPSNKVTEKGKDVELRCDPISGHTALYWYRQSLGQGLEFLIYFQGNSAPDKSGLPSDRFSAERTGGSVSTLTIQRTQQEDSAVYLCASSLVSYTGELFFGEGSRLTVL.

This clonotype was counted between two and nine times. J is TRBJ1-4 and V is TRBV6-2 or TRBV6-3, with D possibly matching TRBD1 (6 bases). CDR1 is MNHEY, CDR2 SVGEGT, per germline. The V end was cut by 6 bases, the J end by 4 bases, with 21 bases between. The CDR3 is made up of 17 amino acids. The CDR3 bases are TGTGCCAGCAGCTTTTTTCGTCCGGGACACTATAATGAAAAACTGTTTTTT. Protein product: CASSFFRPGHYNEKLFF.

This clonotype appeared many times. The V call is TRBV5-1, the J call TRBJ2-7; 8 positions match TRBD1. Germline CDR1 and CDR2: SGHRS and YFSETQ. The CDR3 covers 14 residues. V lost 5 bases to trimming and J lost 0 bases; unmatched junction nucleotides: 4. The CDR3 is CASSPGQVSYEQYF. CDR3 in DNA: TGCGCCAGCAGTCCGGGACAGGTCTCCTACGAGCAGTACTTC. The whole variable domain, filled in from reference TRBV5-1 and TRBJ2-7, reads KAGVTQTPRYLIKTRGQQVTLSCSPISGHRSVSWYQQTPGQGLQFLFEYFSETQRNKGNFPGRFSGRQFSNSRSEMNVSTLELGDSALYLCASSPGQVSYEQYFGPGTRLTVT.

This clonotype was detected only a few times. The rearrangement links TRBV9 to TRBJ2-7, with D perhaps assigned TRBD1 or TRBD2 (5 bases each). Per germline, CDR1 SGDLS and CDR2 YYNGEE. This CDR3 spans 13 amino acids. Trimming took off 4 bases at V and 7 bases at J, with 15 bases between the two ends. CDR3 nucleotide sequence: TGTGCCAGCAGCCCGGGACGGCTCTTGGAGCAGTACTTC. Amino acids: CASSPGRLLEQYF.

The table lists this clonotype with a few counts. The chain employs TRBV20-1 and TRBJ2-3; perhaps TRBD2 as D (6 bases). Germline V gene sequence: CDR1 DFQATT, CDR2 SNEGSKA (reference sequence). V lost 8 bases and J 3 bases, leaving 18 bases between the germline ends. The CDR3 spans 14 residues. CDR3 protein: CSTTGDGATDTQYF. CDR3 sequence (DNA): TGCAGTACTACGGGGGATGGGGCTACAGATACGCAGTATTTT.

This clonotype was recorded many times. CDR3: CASSQDPDSSYNEQFF. The CDR3 nucleotides read TGCGCCAGCAGCCAAGATCCGGACAGCTCCTACAATGAGCAGTTCTTC. The chain couples TRBV4-1 to TRBJ2-1; the D gene is possibly TRBD1 (6 bases). CDR1 is MGHRA, CDR2 YSYEKL, per germline. This CDR3 is built from 16 residues. V lost 0 bases to trimming and J lost 0 bases, with 9 bases between them.

There are a few counts of this clonotype. The chain joins TRBV7-9 to TRBJ2-2, with D perhaps TRBD1 (5 bases). Germline V gene sequence: CDR1 SEHNR, CDR2 FQNEAQ (reference sequence). Trimming pared 5 bases from V and 6 bases from J, leaving 16 bases between. The CDR3 contains 15 residues. CDR3 amino acids: CASSPPQGFSGELFF. DNA for the CDR3: TGTGCCAGCAGCCCCCCTCAGGGATTCTCCGGGGAGCTGTTTTTT.

This clonotype has more than one count but fewer than ten. The chain employs TRBV6-2 or TRBV6-3 and TRBJ2-2, with D perhaps TRBD1 (6 bases). The CDR3 extends over 15 amino acids. V lost 2 bases, J lost 2 bases, and 9 bases lay in between. CDR1 is MNHEY and CDR2 is SVGEGT in the germline V gene. The CDR3 reads CASSYEQGNTGELFF. As DNA, the CDR3 is TGTGCCAGCAGTTACGAACAGGGAAACACCGGGGAGCTGTTTTTT.

This clonotype was found a few times. The chain is built from TRBV5-1 and TRBJ2-3, with D perhaps TRBD1 or TRBD2 (6 bases each). This CDR3 spans 15 amino acids. Trimming cost V 3 bases and J 2 bases, with 13 bases left between them. Germline CDR1 and CDR2: SGHRS and YFSETQ. The CDR3, as DNA: TGCGCCAGCAGCTCTGGCGGGACACACACAGATACGCAGTATTTT. It encodes CASSSGGTHTDTQYF.

This clonotype was seen more than once but under ten times. V is TRBV29-1 and J is TRBJ1-3; the D gene is possibly TRBD1 (5 bases). Germline loops: CDR1 SQVTM, CDR2 ANQGSEA. The CDR3 spans 14 residues. Trimming removed 6 bases from V and 2 bases from J, with 14 bases in between. For the CDR3, the DNA is TGCAGCGTCGCACAGGCCTCCCCTGGAAACACCATATATTTT. Translated, it gives CSVAQASPGNTIYF.

The V and J genes are TRBV5-1 and TRBJ2-7; 9 bases line up with TRBD2. There are 18 residues in the CDR3. The germline CDR1 and CDR2 sequences are SGHRS and YFSETQ. J lost 0 bases, V lost 4 bases, and 14 bases had no gene match. The CDR3 DNA reads TGCGCCAGCAGCACAGCCCCTAGCGGGGCCCAGAGCTCCTACGAGCAGTACTTC. Encoded protein: CASSTAPSGAQSSYEQYF.

This clonotype occurred a few times. This chain links TRBV3-1 with TRBJ2-5; no firm D call. From germline, CDR1 is LGHDT and CDR2 YNNKEL (reference sequence). Trimming stripped 2 bases from V and 6 bases from J, with 10 bases between. The CDR3 has 13 amino acids. The CDR3 DNA is TGTGCCAGCAGCCAAAGGAGCTTAAAGACCCAGTACTTC. Translation gives CASSQRSLKTQYF.

CDR3: CSAILDVSSYEQYF. CDR3 bases: TGCAGTGCTATCTTGGACGTGAGCTCCTACGAGCAGTACTTC. V is TRBV20-1 and J is TRBJ2-7, with no clear D. The CDR3 loop spans 14 amino acids. Looked up from germline, CDR1 is DFQATT and CDR2 is SNEGSKA (reference sequence). With 4 bases removed from V and 0 bases from J, the gap between germline ends came to 13 bases.

This clonotype was observed a few times. The chain is built from TRBV4-1 and TRBJ2-5; D unclear. The CDR3 consists of 15 residues. V was cut by 0 bases and J by 6 bases, with 14 bases left in between. In germline, CDR1 is MGHRA, CDR2 YSYEKL. DNA for the CDR3: TGCGCCAGCAGCCAAGACGCTGACGGAAGGAAGACCCAGTACTTC. Translating it yields CASSQDADGRKTQYF.